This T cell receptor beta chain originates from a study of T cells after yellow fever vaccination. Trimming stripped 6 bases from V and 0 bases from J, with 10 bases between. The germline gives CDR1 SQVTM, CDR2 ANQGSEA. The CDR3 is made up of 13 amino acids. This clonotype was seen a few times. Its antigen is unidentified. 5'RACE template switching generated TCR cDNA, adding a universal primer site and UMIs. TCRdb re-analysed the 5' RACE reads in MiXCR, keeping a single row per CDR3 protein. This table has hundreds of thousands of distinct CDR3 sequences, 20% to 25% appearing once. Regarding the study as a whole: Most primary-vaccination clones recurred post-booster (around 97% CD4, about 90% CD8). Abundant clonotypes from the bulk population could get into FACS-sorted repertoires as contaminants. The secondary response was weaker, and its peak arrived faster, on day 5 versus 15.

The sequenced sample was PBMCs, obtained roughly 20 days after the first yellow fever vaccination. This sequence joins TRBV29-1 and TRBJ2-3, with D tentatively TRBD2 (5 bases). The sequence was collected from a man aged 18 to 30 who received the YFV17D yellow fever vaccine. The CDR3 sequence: CSVWTHSTDTQYF. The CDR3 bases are TGCAGCGTCTGGACTCACAGCACAGATACGCAGTATTTT.